The sample holds a few counts of the clone carrying this T cell receptor (beta chain). This sample is part of a study of human T cells and chemical hapten exposure. Trimming left V 8 bases short and J 8 bases short, with 13 bases between. Per germline, CDR1 DFQATT and CDR2 SNEGSKA (reference sequence). This CDR3 comprises 11 residues. The sample's time point: pre-sensitization, week 0. Treatment noted: therapeutic diphenylcyclopropenone sensitization with weekly scalp DPC. TCRdb re-called the RACE reads through MiXCR, storing one row per CDR3 protein. The profile shows tens of thousands of distinct CDR3 sequences, around 15% of them singletons.

The sequenced sample was whole blood, obtained in connection with sensitization to the hapten diphenylcyclopropenone (DPC). V and J are TRBV20-1 and TRBJ2-1; D may be TRBD1 or TRBD2 (5 bases each). The origin of this receptor is a woman in her forties or fifties with alopecia areata. Some clones in this sample may be carry-over from other donors' samples. In DNA form, the CDR3 reads TGCAGTTCGACGAGGGGCCATGAGCAGTTCTTC. The encoded protein is CSSTRGHEQFF.